Listed below are T cell receptor beta chains from one sample, sequenced in a study of human T cells and chemical hapten exposure. From the RACE reads, TCRdb called clonotypes with MiXCR, one entry per CDR3 protein. The sample includes approximately 87,000 distinct CDR3 sequences, around 10% of them seen just once. This sample comprised whole blood, obtained in connection with sensitization to the hapten diphenylcyclopropenone (DPC). The receptors were sampled from a woman aged 40 to 55 with alopecia areata. Some clones in this sample may be carry-over from other donors' samples. The CDR3 runs from the conserved cysteine through the conserved F or W. Fields, in order: clone size, V gene, J gene, D gene, CDR3 protein, CDR3 DNA. The D gene is left open where the match is weak. Rows give clone size only sometimes, using once, few, many, or a class for an expanded clone.

clone size: many
V gene: TRBV27
J gene: TRBJ2-1
D gene: -
CDR3 protein: CASSLSGDEQFF
CDR3 DNA: TGTGCCAGCAGTTTATCGGGGGACGAGCAGTTCTTC

clone size: many
V gene: TRBV7-3
J gene: TRBJ1-1
D gene: TRBD1
CDR3 protein: CASSQGGSEAFF
CDR3 DNA: TGTGCCAGCAGCCAGGGGGGCTCTGAAGCTTTCTTT

clone size: few
V gene: TRBV7-2
J gene: TRBJ2-4
D gene: -
CDR3 protein: CASSPVVRPNIQYF
CDR3 DNA: TGTGCCAGCAGCCCTGTGGTCAGGCCGAACATTCAGTACTTC

clone size: many
V gene: TRBV6-5
J gene: TRBJ2-7
D gene: TRBD1
CDR3 protein: CASSSIGGQGRRKSSYEQYF
CDR3 DNA: TGTGCCAGCAGTTCCATAGGGGGACAGGGGCGGAGGAAAAGCTCCTACGAGCAGTACTTC

clone size: few
V gene: TRBV30
J gene: TRBJ2-5
D gene: -
CDR3 protein: CAWSVPAKTQETQYF
CDR3 DNA: TGTGCCTGGAGTGTACCCGCCAAGACTCAAGAGACCCAGTACTTC

clone size: -
V gene: TRBV28
J gene: TRBJ2-6
D gene: -
CDR3 protein: CASSFMLAITGANVLTF
CDR3 DNA: TGTGCCAGCAGTTTTATGTTGGCTATCACTGGGGCCAACGTCCTGACTTTC

clone size: once
V gene: TRBV20-1
J gene: TRBJ2-7
D gene: -
CDR3 protein: CSAHDNAGDYEQYF
CDR3 DNA: TGCAGTGCTCACGACAATGCGGGTGATTACGAGCAGTACTTC

clone size: few
V gene: TRBV29-1
J gene: TRBJ2-1
D gene: -
CDR3 protein: CSVGLDYNEQFF
CDR3 DNA: TGCAGCGTTGGCTTGGATTACAATGAGCAGTTCTTC

clone size: many
V gene: TRBV9
J gene: TRBJ2-3
D gene: -
CDR3 protein: CASSARGDTQYF
CDR3 DNA: TGTGCCAGCAGCGCGCGGGGAGATACGCAGTATTTT

clone size: many
V gene: TRBV6-6
J gene: TRBJ2-5
D gene: -
CDR3 protein: CASSSGETQYF
CDR3 DNA: TGTGCCAGCAGTTCTGGAGAGACCCAGTACTTC

clone size: many
V gene: TRBV6-2/TRBV6-3
J gene: TRBJ2-7
D gene: TRBD2
CDR3 protein: CASRSAGVRGSYEQYF
CDR3 DNA: TGTGCCAGCAGATCAGCGGGAGTAAGAGGGTCCTACGAGCAGTACTTC

clone size: many
V gene: TRBV7-9
J gene: TRBJ2-7
D gene: -
CDR3 protein: CASTQTYEQYF
CDR3 DNA: TGTGCCAGCACCCAAACCTACGAGCAGTACTTC

clone size: -
V gene: TRBV5-6
J gene: TRBJ1-3
D gene: -
CDR3 protein: CASSPWTVSGNTIYF
CDR3 DNA: TGTGCCAGCAGCCCCTGGACGGTCTCTGGAAACACCATATATTTT

clone size: many
V gene: TRBV5-6
J gene: TRBJ1-2
D gene: -
CDR3 protein: CASSWGLRETNYGYTF
CDR3 DNA: TGTGCCAGCAGTTGGGGACTCCGGGAGACCAACTATGGCTACACCTTC

clone size: many
V gene: TRBV12-3/TRBV12-4
J gene: TRBJ1-2
D gene: -
CDR3 protein: CASSSQGYYGYTF
CDR3 DNA: TGTGCCAGCAGTTCACAAGGATACTATGGCTACACCTTC

clone size: many
V gene: TRBV7-6
J gene: TRBJ2-7
D gene: -
CDR3 protein: CASSVGPYEQYF
CDR3 DNA: TGTGCCAGCTCCGTCGGACCCTACGAGCAGTACTTC

clone size: few
V gene: TRBV20-1
J gene: TRBJ2-1
D gene: -
CDR3 protein: CSAPHSADNEQFF
CDR3 DNA: TGCAGTGCACCTCATTCAGCTGACAATGAGCAGTTCTTC

clone size: few
V gene: TRBV29-1
J gene: TRBJ1-5
D gene: -
CDR3 protein: CSVRKGSDQPQHF
CDR3 DNA: TGCAGCGTTCGAAAAGGGTCTGATCAGCCCCAGCATTTT

clone size: many
V gene: TRBV3-1
J gene: TRBJ2-1
D gene: -
CDR3 protein: CASSQIGAYNEQFF
CDR3 DNA: TGTGCCAGCAGCCAAATCGGGGCCTACAATGAGCAGTTCTTC

clone size: many
V gene: TRBV6-6
J gene: TRBJ1-2
D gene: -
CDR3 protein: CASAGAGGYTF
CDR3 DNA: TGTGCCAGCGCAGGGGCGGGAGGCTACACCTTC

clone size: many
V gene: TRBV11-2
J gene: TRBJ2-3
D gene: TRBD2
CDR3 protein: CASSLGTSGRGSTDTQYF
CDR3 DNA: TGTGCCAGCAGCTTAGGGACTAGCGGAAGGGGTAGTACAGATACGCAGTATTTT

clone size: many
V gene: TRBV11-2
J gene: TRBJ2-5
D gene: -
CDR3 protein: CASSRTETQYF
CDR3 DNA: TGTGCCAGCAGCCGGACGGAGACCCAGTACTTC

clone size: many
V gene: TRBV20-1
J gene: TRBJ2-1
D gene: TRBD2
CDR3 protein: CSARGERGDYNEQFF
CDR3 DNA: TGCAGTGCTAGAGGCGAGCGGGGGGATTACAATGAGCAGTTCTTC

clone size: many
V gene: TRBV4-1
J gene: TRBJ2-1
D gene: TRBD1
CDR3 protein: CASSQVGGRSPYNEQFF
CDR3 DNA: TGCGCCAGCAGCCAAGTAGGGGGCCGGAGCCCCTACAATGAGCAGTTCTTC

clone size: many
V gene: TRBV7-6
J gene: TRBJ2-2
D gene: TRBD2
CDR3 protein: CASSPTSSEAGELFF
CDR3 DNA: TGTGCCAGCAGCCCGACTAGCTCAGAGGCCGGGGAGCTGTTTTTT

clone size: few
V gene: TRBV5-1
J gene: TRBJ1-4
D gene: -
CDR3 protein: CASSLASKSNEKLFF
CDR3 DNA: TGCGCCAGCAGCTTGGCCTCCAAATCCAATGAAAAACTGTTTTTT

clone size: few
V gene: TRBV11-2
J gene: TRBJ1-3
D gene: -
CDR3 protein: CASSLGSQWRSSGNTIYF
CDR3 DNA: TGTGCCAGCAGCTTAGGAAGCCAGTGGAGGAGCTCTGGAAACACCATATATTTT

clone size: many
V gene: TRBV11-2
J gene: TRBJ2-1
D gene: TRBD1
CDR3 protein: CASSLDLGQAEQFF
CDR3 DNA: TGTGCCAGCAGCTTAGATCTGGGACAGGCTGAGCAGTTCTTC

clone size: few
V gene: TRBV5-1
J gene: TRBJ2-1
D gene: TRBD1
CDR3 protein: CASSLGRDRRWDEQFF
CDR3 DNA: TGCGCCAGCAGCTTGGGGCGGGACAGGAGGTGGGATGAGCAGTTCTTC

clone size: many
V gene: TRBV6-5
J gene: TRBJ2-1
D gene: -
CDR3 protein: CASSYFLSPRFRRGNEQFF
CDR3 DNA: TGTGCCAGCAGTTACTTCCTTTCCCCCAGATTCCGCAGGGGCAATGAGCAGTTCTTC

clone size: few
V gene: TRBV11-2
J gene: TRBJ1-1
D gene: -
CDR3 protein: CASSPRVGNTEAFF
CDR3 DNA: TGTGCCAGCAGCCCCAGGGTGGGGAACACTGAAGCTTTCTTT

clone size: many
V gene: TRBV27
J gene: TRBJ2-2
D gene: -
CDR3 protein: CASSFIKGSGELFF
CDR3 DNA: TGTGCCAGCAGTTTTATAAAAGGGAGCGGGGAGCTGTTTTTT

clone size: many
V gene: TRBV12-3/TRBV12-4
J gene: TRBJ1-4
D gene: -
CDR3 protein: CASSLMANTNEKLFF
CDR3 DNA: TGTGCCAGCAGTTTAATGGCTAACACTAATGAAAAACTGTTTTTT

clone size: -
V gene: TRBV20-1
J gene: TRBJ2-7
D gene: TRBD1
CDR3 protein: CSARVTGVEQYF
CDR3 DNA: TGCAGTGCTAGGGTAACAGGGGTTGAGCAGTACTTC

clone size: many
V gene: TRBV14
J gene: TRBJ2-7
D gene: -
CDR3 protein: CASSQASSYEQYF
CDR3 DNA: TGTGCCAGCAGCCAAGCCAGCTCCTACGAGCAGTACTTC

clone size: -
V gene: TRBV3-1
J gene: TRBJ2-1
D gene: -
CDR3 protein: CASSQDPKPYNEQFF
CDR3 DNA: TGTGCCAGCAGCCAAGATCCCAAACCCTACAATGAGCAGTTCTTC

clone size: many
V gene: TRBV4-2
J gene: TRBJ1-3
D gene: -
CDR3 protein: CASSLSSDLITGNTIYF
CDR3 DNA: TGTGCCAGCAGCCTTTCAAGCGATCTGATCACTGGAAACACCATATATTTT

clone size: many
V gene: TRBV3-1
J gene: TRBJ2-1
D gene: -
CDR3 protein: CASSQDGVPLYNEQFF
CDR3 DNA: TGTGCCAGCAGCCAAGATGGGGTGCCTCTCTACAATGAGCAGTTCTTC

clone size: few
V gene: TRBV29-1
J gene: TRBJ2-7
D gene: TRBD1
CDR3 protein: CSVARPRRDREAAEQYF
CDR3 DNA: TGCAGCGTTGCACGACCGAGGCGGGACAGGGAAGCCGCCGAGCAGTACTTC

clone size: many
V gene: TRBV3-1
J gene: TRBJ2-1
D gene: TRBD2
CDR3 protein: CASSQEPSGGSYNEQFF
CDR3 DNA: TGTGCCAGCAGCCAAGAGCCTAGCGGGGGTTCCTACAATGAGCAGTTCTTC

clone size: many
V gene: TRBV2
J gene: TRBJ2-7
D gene: -
CDR3 protein: CASSAPQVRSYEQYF
CDR3 DNA: TGTGCCAGCAGTGCCCCGCAGGTTCGCTCCTACGAGCAGTACTTC

clone size: many
V gene: TRBV3-1
J gene: TRBJ1-2
D gene: -
CDR3 protein: CASSQEAAVVYGYTF
CDR3 DNA: TGTGCCAGCAGCCAAGAAGCCGCCGTAGTCTATGGCTACACCTTC

clone size: many
V gene: TRBV4-1
J gene: TRBJ1-1
D gene: TRBD1
CDR3 protein: CASSQDWDRYNTEAFF
CDR3 DNA: TGCGCCAGCAGCCAAGATTGGGACAGATATAACACTGAAGCTTTCTTT

clone size: -
V gene: TRBV19
J gene: TRBJ2-2
D gene: -
CDR3 protein: CASHTRQGFLTGELFF
CDR3 DNA: TGTGCCAGCCATACCCGGCAGGGATTTTTGACCGGGGAGCTGTTTTTT

clone size: few
V gene: TRBV7-2
J gene: TRBJ2-1
D gene: TRBD2
CDR3 protein: CASSVSGSRNNEQFF
CDR3 DNA: TGTGCCAGCAGCGTTAGCGGGAGCAGAAACAATGAGCAGTTCTTC